The next 7 T cell receptor beta chains were all read from a single sample in a study of technical replicates of blood from a few donors. Using immunoSEQ multiplex PCR, the repertoire was profiled, and TCRdb retains in-frame clones only, with some absent. In the table there are 91,000 or so clones, about 96% of which are singletons. Input material: T cells isolated from PBMCs. The receptors come from a human donor in good health.

The chain links TRBV18 to TRBJ1-4; 8 positions agree with TRBD1. This CDR3 has 15 residues. The V and J ends lost 2 bases and 8 bases, in that order; junction bases with no gene match: 7. Germline loops: CDR1 KGHSH, CDR2 LQKENI. The CDR3 loop reads CASSPVQGGEEKLFF. The CDR3 nucleotides read TGTGCCAGCTCACCAGTACAGGGGGGCGAAGAAAAACTGTTTTTT.

The V call is TRBV7-2, the J call TRBJ1-5; TRBD1 might be the D (5 bases). The CDR3 length is 14 residues. Germline V gives CDR1 SGHTA, CDR2 FQGNSA. V lost 5 bases to trimming and J lost 9 bases, with 17 bases between them. CDR3 amino acids: CASSQGPGVRPQHF. In nucleotides, the CDR3 is TGTGCCAGCAGCCAGGGACCGGGGGTGAGGCCCCAGCATTTT.

The rearrangement uses TRBV4-1 and TRBJ2-7, with D perhaps matching TRBD2 (6 bases). This CDR3 has 15 residues. Germline CDR1 MGHRA, CDR2 YSYEKL. The V and J ends lost 3 bases and 6 bases respectively, with 18 bases between them. The CDR3 spells CASSQAPGALSEQYF. As DNA, the CDR3 is TGCGCCAGCAGCCAGGCCCCGGGAGCCCTCTCCGAGCAGTACTTC.

The rearrangement links TRBV30 to TRBJ2-1; D is possibly TRBD1 (6 bases). Germline V lookup: CDR1 GTSNPN, CDR2 SVGIG (reference sequence). The CDR3 is 15 residues long. V dropped 5 bases and J dropped 9 bases, with 23 bases sitting between them. The CDR3 DNA is TGTGCCTGGCAAGAAGGGGCCAGGGGTAGAGGTGAGCAGTTCTTC. It is translated as CAWQEGARGRGEQFF.

In its sample, this clone was seen once. The chain links TRBV9 to TRBJ2-7; no clear D gene. V was cut by 4 bases and J by 6 bases, with 14 bases left in between. The CDR3 contains 13 residues. Per the germline V gene, CDR1 is SGDLS and CDR2 is YYNGEE. This CDR3 is CASSPNARSEQYF. CDR3 nucleotides: TGTGCCAGCAGCCCCAATGCCCGGAGCGAGCAGTACTTC.

This chain links TRBV28 with TRBJ2-1, with TRBD2 matching 9 bases. J gave up 0 bases and V 3 bases, and 6 bases lay outside the gene matches. Germline-derived CDR1 and CDR2 are MDHEN and SYDVKM. The CDR3 has 17 amino acids. CDR3 sequence reads: CASSFGTSSHSYNEQFF. The CDR3 bases are TGTGCCAGCAGTTTCGGGACTAGCAGCCACTCCTACAATGAGCAGTTCTTC.

The gene calls are TRBV27 and TRBJ2-3, with 12 bases identical to TRBD2. Germline lookup yields CDR1 MNHEY and CDR2 SMNVEV (reference sequence). V was clipped by 5 bases and J by 6 bases; unmatched bases: 18. This CDR3 is built from 19 residues. The CDR3 DNA sequence: TGTGCCAGCAGTCACATCCCCCTAGCGGGGGGGCATAAAAAGGATACGCAGTATTTT. Protein product: CASSHIPLAGGHKKDTQYF.